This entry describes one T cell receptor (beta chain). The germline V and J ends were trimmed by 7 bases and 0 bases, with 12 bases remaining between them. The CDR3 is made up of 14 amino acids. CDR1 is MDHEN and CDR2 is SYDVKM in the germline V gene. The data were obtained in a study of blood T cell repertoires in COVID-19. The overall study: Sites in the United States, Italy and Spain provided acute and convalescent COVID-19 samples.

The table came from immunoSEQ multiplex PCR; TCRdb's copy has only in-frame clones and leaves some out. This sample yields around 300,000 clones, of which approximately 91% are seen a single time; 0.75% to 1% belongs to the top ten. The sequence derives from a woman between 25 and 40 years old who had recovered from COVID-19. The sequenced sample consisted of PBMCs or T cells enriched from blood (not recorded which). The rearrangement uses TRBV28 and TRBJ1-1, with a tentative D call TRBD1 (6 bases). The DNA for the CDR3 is TGTGCCAGCAATCGAGACAGGTTGAACACTGAAGCTTTCTTT. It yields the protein CASNRDRLNTEAFF. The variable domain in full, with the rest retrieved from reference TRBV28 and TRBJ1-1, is DVKVTQSSRYLVKRTGEKVFLECVQDMDHENMFWYRQDPGLGLRLIYFSYDVKMKEKGDIPEGYSVSREKKERFSLILESASTNQTSMYLCASNRDRLNTEAFFGQGTRLTVV.